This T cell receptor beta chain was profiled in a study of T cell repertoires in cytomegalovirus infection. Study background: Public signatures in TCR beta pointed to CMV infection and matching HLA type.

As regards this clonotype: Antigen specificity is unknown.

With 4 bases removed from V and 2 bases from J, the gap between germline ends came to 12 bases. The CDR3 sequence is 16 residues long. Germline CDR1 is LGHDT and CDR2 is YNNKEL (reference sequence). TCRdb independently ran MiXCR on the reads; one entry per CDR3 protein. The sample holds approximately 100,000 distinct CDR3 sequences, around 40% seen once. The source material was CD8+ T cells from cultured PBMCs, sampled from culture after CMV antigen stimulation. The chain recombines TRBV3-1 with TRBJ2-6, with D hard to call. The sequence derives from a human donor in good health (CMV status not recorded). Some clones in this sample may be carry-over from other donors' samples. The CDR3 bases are TGTGCCAGCAGCCCCCTAATTGGGGCTGGGGCCAACGTCCTGACTTTC. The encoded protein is CASSPLIGAGANVLTF.